This is a list of T cell receptor beta chains from one sample in a study of patients and donors after allogeneic stem cell transplantation. Via MiXCR, TCRdb re-called the RT-PCR reads, giving one row per CDR3 protein. The data show 900,000 to 1,000,000 distinct CDR3 sequences, around 17% seen once. Sequenced material: blood, either unsorted or a sorted T cell fraction (not recorded which). These receptors all stem from a human donor who was either an allogeneic HSCT recipient or a stem cell or donor lymphocyte infusion donor (not recorded which). It is not recorded whose cells these are; they may come from a transplant donor. CDR3s include the opening cysteine and the closing phenylalanine or tryptophan. A D gene is named only where the DNA matches it firmly. Where a row states a size, it is once, few, many or the class of an expanded clone; other rows omit it.

clone size	V gene	D gene	J gene	CDR3 protein	CDR3 DNA
many	TRBV12-3/TRBV12-4	TRBD2	TRBJ2-4	CASSPWTSGGYLAKNIQYF	TGTGCCAGCAGCCCATGGACTAGCGGGGGCTACCTAGCCAAAAACATTCAGTACTTC
.	TRBV3-1	.	TRBJ2-7	CASSQVQAGEQYF	TGTGCCAGCAGCCAAGTCCAGGCTGGGGAGCAGTACTTC
few	TRBV6-1	.	TRBJ1-2	CASSEGMFGYTF	TGTGCCAGCAGTGAAGGAATGTTTGGCTACACCTTC
.	TRBV27	.	TRBJ2-1	CASSPYSYNEQFF	TGTGCCAGCAGTCCTTACAGCTACAATGAGCAGTTCTTC
.	TRBV7-9	.	TRBJ1-2	CASRPRVEDLNYGYTF	TGTGCCAGCAGACCTAGAGTCGAGGACCTTAACTATGGCTACACCTTC
.	TRBV3-1	.	TRBJ2-7	CASSLKVGPSEQYF	TGTGCCAGCAGCCTGAAGGTAGGCCCCAGCGAGCAGTACTTC
.	TRBV7-8	TRBD2	TRBJ2-1	CASSLTSGSFPFF	TGTGCCAGCAGCTTGACTAGCGGGAGTTTCCCGTTCTTC
once	TRBV2	.	TRBJ2-7	CASSSGKQYF	TGTGCCAGCAGTTCGGGGAAGCAGTACTTC
.	TRBV19	.	TRBJ1-1	CATGDMGDTEAFF	TGTGCCACGGGGGATATGGGGGACACTGAAGCTTTCTTT
once	TRBV7-9	.	TRBJ2-5	CASSLQIGRLQETQYF	TGTGCCAGCAGCTTACAAATTGGGCGGCTACAAGAGACCCAGTACTTC
.	TRBV6-2/TRBV6-3	.	TRBJ1-2	CASRIGLKGYTF	TGTGCCAGCAGAATCGGACTGAAGGGCTACACCTTC
.	TRBV15	TRBD1	TRBJ2-7	CATSREQGTPYEQYF	TGTGCCACCAGCAGAGAACAGGGGACACCCTACGAGCAGTACTTC
.	TRBV7-8	.	TRBJ2-7	CASSFRGGHEQYF	TGTGCCAGCAGCTTCAGGGGAGGACACGAGCAGTACTTC
.	TRBV20-1	.	TRBJ1-4	CSARYPAGEKLFF	TGCAGTGCTAGATACCCGGCTGGTGAAAAACTGTTTTTT
.	TRBV5-1	.	TRBJ2-2	CASSLIRDTGELFF	TGCGCCAGCAGCCTTATCAGGGACACCGGGGAGCTGTTTTTT
many	TRBV5-1	.	TRBJ2-7	CASSIPGREQYF	TGCGCCAGCAGCATACCAGGGAGGGAGCAGTACTTC
.	TRBV9	.	TRBJ2-6	CASSVALAERSGANVLTF	TGTGCCAGCAGCGTAGCTCTGGCGGAACGCTCTGGGGCCAACGTCCTGACTTTC
.	TRBV6-5	.	TRBJ2-5	CASSFVAKKGQETQYF	TGTGCCAGCAGTTTTGTCGCTAAAAAGGGCCAAGAGACCCAGTACTTC
.	TRBV9	.	TRBJ2-7	CASSVGGQDLYEQYF	TGTGCCAGCAGCGTAGGAGGGCAGGACCTCTACGAGCAGTACTTC
few	TRBV9	.	TRBJ1-3	CASSVATSGNTIYF	TGTGCCAGCAGCGTAGCAACCTCTGGAAACACCATATATTTT
few	TRBV2	.	TRBJ1-1	CALSGMNTEAFF	TGTGCCCTATCGGGAATGAACACTGAAGCTTTCTTT
few	TRBV7-2	TRBD1	TRBJ1-2	CASSSYTGGADGYTF	TGTGCCAGCTCTTCCTACACAGGGGGCGCCGATGGCTACACCTTC
.	TRBV19	.	TRBJ2-5	CASTPTGRSQETQYF	TGTGCCAGTACCCCAACGGGACGGTCACAAGAGACCCAGTACTTC
few	TRBV5-1	.	TRBJ2-2	CASSMDSYTGELFF	TGCGCCAGCAGCATGGACTCGTACACCGGGGAGCTGTTTTTT
.	TRBV6-5	.	TRBJ1-4	CASTQSNEKLFF	TGTGCCAGCACCCAGAGTAATGAAAAACTGTTTTTT
.	TRBV4-1	TRBD1	TRBJ1-2	CASRTQGTGDGYTF	TGCGCCAGCAGAACACAGGGGACAGGGGACGGCTACACCTTC
.	TRBV27	TRBD2	TRBJ2-1	CASTRTSDEQFF	TGTGCCAGCACCAGGACTAGCGATGAGCAGTTCTTC
.	TRBV30	TRBD1	TRBJ2-6	CAGDSSGANVLTF	TGTGCCGGGGACAGTTCTGGGGCCAACGTCCTGACTTTC
.	TRBV29-1	.	TRBJ1-6	CSVRRTRTGTSSPLHF	TGCAGCGTTCGTAGAACGCGGACCGGGACGTCTTCACCCCTCCACTTT
few	TRBV24-1	.	TRBJ2-2	CATSGVFANTGELFF	TGTGCCACCAGTGGGGTGTTCGCGAACACCGGGGAGCTGTTTTTT
many	TRBV6-5	.	TRBJ1-2	CASSYSSQGPYGYTF	TGTGCCAGCAGTTACTCGAGTCAGGGGCCCTATGGCTACACCTTC
few	TRBV5-6	TRBD2	TRBJ2-7	CASSLASGGRTYEQYF	TGTGCCAGCAGCTTAGCTAGCGGGGGGAGAACCTACGAGCAGTACTTC
.	TRBV12-3/TRBV12-4	TRBD1	TRBJ1-1	CASSDRVGDTEAFF	TGTGCCAGCAGTGACAGGGTCGGGGACACTGAAGCTTTCTTT
few	TRBV5-1	TRBD1	TRBJ2-7	CASSLGTGALAYEQYF	TGCGCCAGCAGCTTGGGGACAGGGGCCCTAGCCTACGAGCAGTACTTC
.	TRBV24-1	TRBD1	TRBJ2-5	CATSEEGRDSQETQYF	TGTGCCACCAGTGAAGAGGGCAGGGACAGTCAAGAGACCCAGTACTTC
.	TRBV4-2	.	TRBJ2-5	CASSQESRAETQYF	TGTGCCAGCAGCCAAGAATCCAGGGCGGAGACCCAGTACTTC
few	TRBV9	TRBD1	TRBJ1-1	CASSVGTGGLNTEAFF	TGTGCCAGCAGCGTAGGGACAGGGGGCCTCAACACTGAAGCTTTCTTT
.	TRBV20-1	TRBD2	TRBJ2-4	CSAGTSGAGVIQYF	TGCAGTGCGGGGACTAGCGGGGCGGGTGTCATTCAGTACTTC
.	TRBV7-9	.	TRBJ1-1	CASSLKESLNEAFF	TGTGCCAGCAGCTTAAAAGAATCGCTGAATGAAGCTTTCTTT
few	TRBV4-1	TRBD1	TRBJ1-6	CASSQRQGTPLHF	TGCGCCAGCAGCCAAAGACAGGGAACACCCCTCCACTTT
.	TRBV20-1	.	TRBJ2-7	CSGSDGLLEQYF	TGCAGTGGGTCGGACGGCCTACTAGAGCAGTACTTC
few	TRBV7-9	.	TRBJ1-1	CASSLDGPGYMNTEAFF	TGTGCCAGCAGCTTAGACGGGCCAGGGTATATGAACACTGAAGCTTTCTTT
few	TRBV20-1	.	TRBJ1-4	CSASYNEKLFF	TGCAGTGCGTCGTATAATGAAAAACTGTTTTTT
few	TRBV5-1	TRBD1	TRBJ1-2	CASSSTGTGVGYTF	TGCGCCAGCAGCTCAACCGGGACAGGGGTCGGCTACACCTTC
few	TRBV12-3/TRBV12-4	.	TRBJ1-5	CASREDQPQHF	TGTGCCAGCAGGGAGGATCAGCCCCAGCATTTT